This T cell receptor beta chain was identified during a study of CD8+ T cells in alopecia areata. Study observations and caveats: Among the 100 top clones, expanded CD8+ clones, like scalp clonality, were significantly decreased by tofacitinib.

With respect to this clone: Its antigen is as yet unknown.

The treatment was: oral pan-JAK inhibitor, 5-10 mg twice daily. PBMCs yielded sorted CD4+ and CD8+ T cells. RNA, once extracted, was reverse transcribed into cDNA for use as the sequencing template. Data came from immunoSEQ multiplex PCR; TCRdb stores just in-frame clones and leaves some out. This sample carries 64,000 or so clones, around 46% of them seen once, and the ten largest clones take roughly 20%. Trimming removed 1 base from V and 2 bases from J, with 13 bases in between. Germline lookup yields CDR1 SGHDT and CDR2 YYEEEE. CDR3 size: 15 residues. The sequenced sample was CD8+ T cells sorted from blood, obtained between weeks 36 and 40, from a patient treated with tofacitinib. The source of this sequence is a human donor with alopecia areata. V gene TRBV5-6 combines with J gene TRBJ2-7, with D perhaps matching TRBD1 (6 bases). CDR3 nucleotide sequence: TGTGCCAGCAGCTTGCAGGGGCGAGGGACCTACGAGCAGTACTTC. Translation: CASSLQGRGTYEQYF.